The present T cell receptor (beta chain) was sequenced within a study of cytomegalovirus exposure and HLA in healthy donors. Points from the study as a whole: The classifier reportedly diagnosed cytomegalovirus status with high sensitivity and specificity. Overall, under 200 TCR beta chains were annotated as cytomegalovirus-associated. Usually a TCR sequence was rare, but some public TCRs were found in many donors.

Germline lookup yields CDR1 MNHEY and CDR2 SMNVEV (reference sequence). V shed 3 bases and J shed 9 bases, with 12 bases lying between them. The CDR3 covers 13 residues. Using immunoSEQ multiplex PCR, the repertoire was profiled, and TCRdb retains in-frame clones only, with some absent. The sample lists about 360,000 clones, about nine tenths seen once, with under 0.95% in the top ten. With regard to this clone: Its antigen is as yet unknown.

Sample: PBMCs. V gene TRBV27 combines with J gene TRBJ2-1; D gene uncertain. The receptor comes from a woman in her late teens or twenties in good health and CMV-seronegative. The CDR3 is CASSFPPAGEQFF. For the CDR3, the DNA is TGTGCCAGCAGTTTCCCCCCCGCCGGTGAGCAGTTCTTC.